One T cell receptor beta chain is described in this entry. The sample originates from a study of control samples from healthy donors and cancer patients. The data were produced by immunoSEQ multiplex PCR, yet TCRdb's version contains in-frame clones alone and is incomplete. The sample lists some 120,000 clones, around 87% occurring once. Trimming removed 5 bases at V and 4 bases at J, with 17 bases between. Per germline, CDR1 SGHVS and CDR2 FQNEAQ. This CDR3 region has 16 residues. The TCR was taken from a man aged 60-69 years in good health. The chain is built from TRBV7-8 and TRBJ1-4; the D is unclear. Material for sequencing was blood. CDR3 coding DNA: TGTGCCAGCAGCCTGTCGCCCGGGATTCTTAATGAAAAACTGTTTTTT. It yields the protein CASSLSPGILNEKLFF.